This TCR beta chain was documented in a study of human CD8 memory T cell subsets. Findings of the study overall: Only T cell receptor beta chains were sequenced in this study.

Early memory CD8+ T cells that were CCR7+ PD-1+ TIGIT+ and had exhausted-like traits were the TPEX cells. Remarks on this clonotype: Its cognate antigen is unknown.

Libraries targeted TCR beta using 5' RACE with UMIs. TCRdb reprocessed the 5' RACE reads and keeps a single row for each CDR3 protein, giving no DNA. The sample totals almost 7,500 distinct CDR3 sequences. The CDR3 covers 15 residues. Germline-derived CDR1 and CDR2 are MGHRA and YSYEKL. This sequence joins TRBV4-1 and TRBJ1-1. The material sequenced was CD8+ T cells from PBMCs. This sequence originates from a human donor in good health. CDR3 amino acids: CASSQLGPGRSEAFF.